Each of the 3 T cell receptor beta chains below was sequenced from the same sample in a study of OX40 agonist ivuxolimab in advanced cancers. TCRdb keeps only in-frame clones here, not all; method: immunoSEQ multiplex PCR. This sample has 70,000 to 80,000 clones, with about 94% found just once. The specimen comprised CD4+ or CD8+ T cells sorted from blood, sampled in a trial of the OX40 agonist ivuxolimab. The receptors come from an adult with an advanced solid tumor such as melanoma, head and neck, liver or kidney cancer.

The chain links TRBV10-3 to TRBJ2-1, with 11 bases matching TRBD2. CDR1 is ENHRY and CDR2 is SYGVKD in the germline V gene. V lost 6 bases and J lost 9; bases outside the gene matches: 4. The CDR3 loop spans 13 amino acids. This chain's CDR3 is CAISRTSGSEQFF. The CDR3 DNA is TGTGCCATCAGCCGGACTAGCGGGTCTGAGCAGTTCTTC.

The rearrangement joins TRBV5-1 to TRBJ2-7; 9 bases map to TRBD1. The junction had 1 base not matched to a gene; V was cut back by 2 bases and J by 4 bases. Per germline, CDR1 SGHRS and CDR2 YFSETQ. The CDR3 runs 13 residues. The CDR3 region has the DNA TGCGCCAGCAGCTTCGGGACAGGGTACGAGCAGTACTTC. Protein sequence: CASSFGTGYEQYF.

The gene calls are TRBV30 and TRBJ1-1; no clear D gene. This CDR3 has 13 amino acids. V was cut by 2 bases and J by 1 base, with 8 bases left in between. The V gene's germline CDR1 is GTSNPN and CDR2 SVGIG (reference sequence). The CDR3 protein is CAWSRQENTEAFF. The DNA of the CDR3 is TGTGCCTGGAGTCGTCAGGAGAACACTGAAGCTTTCTTT.